This T cell receptor beta chain was sequenced during a study of cytomegalovirus exposure and HLA in healthy donors. General study points: As confirmed in vitro, a few CMV-associated chains were specific for CMV antigens.

Turning to this clone: Its target is unknown.

The primer mix had 60 Vbeta and 13 Jbeta primers. TCRdb's table, derived via immunoSEQ multiplex PCR, lists solely in-frame clones and lacks some. The sample records 100,000 to 150,000 clones, 17% being singletons. Trimming took 0 bases from V and 7 from J; bases not matched to a gene: 6. The CDR3 length is 15 residues. The germline gives CDR1 SGDLS, CDR2 YYNGEE. The sequenced material came from PBMCs. The TCR sequence derives from a female donor in good health and CMV-seropositive. The V and J genes are TRBV9 and TRBJ2-3; 9 positions agree with TRBD1. The DNA of the CDR3 is TGTGCCAGCAGCGTAGAGGACAGGGGCGTATATACGCAGTATTTT. Translation gives CASSVEDRGVYTQYF. Full variable domain (missing parts from reference TRBV9 and TRBJ2-3): DSGVTQTPKHLITATGQRVTLRCSPRSGDLSVYWYQQSLDQGLQFLIQYYNGEERAKGNILERFSAQQFPDLHSELNLSSLELGDSALYFCASSVEDRGVYTQYFGPGTRLTVL.